This passage covers 3 T cell receptor beta chains from one sample sequenced in a study of T cells in Graves' hyperthyroidism and ophthalmopathy. Amplification yielded TCR beta CDR3 regions, with RNA transcripts as the source. HTBI primers were the set used in a first-round RT-PCR of the TCR CDR3. TCRdb reprocessed the multiplex PCR reads with MiXCR, giving one entry per CDR3 protein. This sample has around 480,000 distinct CDR3 sequences, with approximately 15% found just once. The specimen sequenced was blood. Receptors originate from a woman aged 18-30 years with Graves' hyperthyroidism.

This clonotype has a count of ten or more. The chain has TRBV5-6 and TRBJ1-1; D unresolved. The CDR3 is 12 residues long. Germline loops: CDR1 SGHDT, CDR2 YYEEEE. With 2 bases removed from V and 6 bases from J, the gap between germline ends came to 8 bases. The CDR3 region is CASSLGRAEAFF. CDR3 sequence (DNA): TGTGCCAGCAGCTTAGGGCGGGCTGAAGCTTTCTTT.

This clonotype was observed a few times. The V and J genes are TRBV24-1 and TRBJ2-1; TRBD2 aligns across 11 bases. CDR3 length equals 18 residues. Germline CDR1 and CDR2: KGHDR and SFDVKD. V lost 2 bases and J lost 5; bases outside the gene matches: 10. CDR3 in amino acids: CATSDSTSGTGPDNEQFF. In DNA form, the CDR3 reads TGTGCCACCAGTGATTCGACTAGCGGGACGGGTCCGGACAATGAGCAGTTCTTC.

This clonotype came up a few times. This CDR3 reads CASSLGPHNGDEQFF. The CDR3 coding sequence is TGTGCCAGCAGCTTAGGACCGCACAATGGAGATGAGCAGTTCTTC. The chain couples TRBV11-2 to TRBJ2-1; D uncertain. CDR1 is SGHAT, CDR2 FQNNGV, per germline. This CDR3 is built from 15 residues. The ends were cut back, 1 base at V and 8 bases at J, with 15 bases in the middle.